This T cell receptor (beta chain) was sequenced during a study of shared clonotypes between healthy human individuals. Only in-frame clones appear in the TCRdb table, and some are missing; sequencing was by immunoSEQ multiplex PCR. The sample holds approximately 2,000,000 clones, less than 95% seen once. Germline V gene data show CDR1 as SGHNT and CDR2 as YENEEA. Unmatched junction bases numbered 15, after V lost 5 bases and J lost 4 bases. The CDR3 is 18 residues long. Material for sequencing was naive CD4+ T cells from PBMCs. The subset is: CD45RA+ positively selected. The chain couples TRBV11-3 to TRBJ2-1; 9 nucleotides agree with TRBD2. The receptor comes from a man younger than 35 in good health. Some clones in this sample may be carry-over from other donors' samples. The CDR3 region is CASSPTRGGGRAYNEQFF. The CDR3 DNA follows: TGTGCCAGCAGCCCAACCCGGGGTGGCGGGAGGGCTTACAATGAGCAGTTCTTC.